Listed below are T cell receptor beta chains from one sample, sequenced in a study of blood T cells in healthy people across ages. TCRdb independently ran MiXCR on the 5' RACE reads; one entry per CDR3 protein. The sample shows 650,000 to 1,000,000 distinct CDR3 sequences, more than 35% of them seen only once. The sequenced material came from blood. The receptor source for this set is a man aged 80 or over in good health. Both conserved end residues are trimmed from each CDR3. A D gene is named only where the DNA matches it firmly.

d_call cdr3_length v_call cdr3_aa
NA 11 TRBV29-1 SVGGVGSNEQF
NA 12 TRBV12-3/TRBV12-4 ASSRRGQHQPQH
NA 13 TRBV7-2 ASSFQDGSYNEQF
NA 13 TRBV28 ASSLVMWSPDTQY
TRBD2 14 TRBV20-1 SAVPLGAGGLNEQF
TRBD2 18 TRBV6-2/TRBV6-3 ASSFPGLAGAKLGTDTQY
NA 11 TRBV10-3 AISERWADEQY
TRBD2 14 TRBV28 ASSLDSGRPQETQY
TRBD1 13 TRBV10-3 AISVQGTEDSPLH
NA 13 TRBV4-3 ASSQDVGGHNEQF
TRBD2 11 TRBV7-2 ASRSGTQETQY
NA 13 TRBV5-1 ASSLDGTLYNEQF
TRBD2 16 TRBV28 ASSAFPGTSGSKGTQY
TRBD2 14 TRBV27 ASRPPRTSLYNEQF
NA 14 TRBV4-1 ASSQGRRSSYNEQF
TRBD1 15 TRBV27 ASSLFYRGTGANVLT
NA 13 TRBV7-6 ASSLGSGPGETQY
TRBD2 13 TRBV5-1 ASSRTRTEYNEQF
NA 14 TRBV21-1 ASSFPGTSGYNEQF
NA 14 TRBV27 ASSFGVRVGTGELF
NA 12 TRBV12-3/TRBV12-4 ASSLAGRRDGYT
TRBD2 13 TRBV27 ASSFLTSGSDEQY
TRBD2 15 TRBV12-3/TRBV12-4 ASRAPGLAGANNEQF
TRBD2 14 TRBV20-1 SAQRGGAPSNNEQY
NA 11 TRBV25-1 ASSGSTVYGYT
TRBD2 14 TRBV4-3 ASSQDVAGGTYEQY
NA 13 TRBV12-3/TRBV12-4 ASSLAGGVVYEQY
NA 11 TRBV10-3 AISDQNQETQY
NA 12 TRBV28 ASPPSGGSYEQY
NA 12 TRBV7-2 ASSLMGPTEKLF
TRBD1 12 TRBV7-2 ASSWDRVGDTQY
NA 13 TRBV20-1 SARDQAPGAETQY
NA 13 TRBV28 ASRQIEQGNYEQY
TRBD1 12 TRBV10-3 AIKERQGAETQY
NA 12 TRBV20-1 SALLGSEGDTQY
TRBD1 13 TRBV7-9 ASTLPQGANYGYT
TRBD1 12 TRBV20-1 SASPGTGGDEQY
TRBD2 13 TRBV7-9 ASSYGTSGKGEQF
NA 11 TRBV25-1 ASSDFGRDGYT
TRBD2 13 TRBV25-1 ASSEYSGRTDTQY
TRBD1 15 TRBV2 ASSRDSAALGANVLT
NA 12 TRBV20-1 SAVGETDTGELF
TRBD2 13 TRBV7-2 ASSESVAGVETQY
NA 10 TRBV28 ASNLGNTEAF
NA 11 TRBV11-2 ASSPGLHYGYT
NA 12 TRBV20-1 SARRGLRTDTQY